Here is one TCR beta chain with its context. V gave up 6 bases and J gave up 7 bases, with 15 bases separating them. The germline V gene has CDR1 MDHEN and CDR2 SYDVKM. The CDR3 runs to 13 residues. The PCR had 60 Vbeta and 13 Jbeta primers. Method: immunoSEQ multiplex PCR; TCRdb's copy keeps in-frame clones and lacks some. The sample gives 70,000 to 90,000 clones, around 66% of which show up once; over 4.5% is in the top ten. The sample belongs to a study of cytomegalovirus exposure and HLA in healthy donors. The TCR originated in a man in his 60s in good health and CMV-seropositive. The genes are TRBV28 and TRBJ1-2; D is uncertain. Input material: PBMCs. CDR3 sequence: CASRLGAYGGYTF. In nucleotides, the CDR3 is TGTGCCAGCAGGTTGGGAGCGTATGGTGGCTACACCTTC.